This T cell receptor beta chain appears in the sequencing data of a study of shared clonotypes between healthy human individuals. Repertoires were generated with immunoSEQ multiplex PCR, while TCRdb's copy carries only in-frame clones and drops some. The sample lists some 2,400,000 clones; about 94% were seen once. V trimming: 4 bases; J trimming: 7 bases; junction bases outside the gene matches: 13. The CDR3 runs 16 residues. The germline V gene has CDR1 SEHNR and CDR2 FQNEAQ (reference sequence). The gene calls are TRBV7-9 and TRBJ1-2; 9 bases match TRBD1. The specimen was naive CD4+ T cells sorted from blood. The subset was: CD45RA+ positively selected. The origin of this receptor is a man aged 18 to 35 in good health. The CDR3 loop is CASSYPNRGQTIGYTF. The DNA of the CDR3 is TGTGCCAGCAGCTACCCCAACAGGGGGCAGACTATTGGCTACACCTTC.